This TCR beta chain appears in the sequencing data of a study of blood T cells in healthy people across ages (dated by TCRdb to about 2015). For the study in its entirety: In model experiments, roughly one uniquely barcoded TCR beta cDNA molecule per two T cells was captured by template switching. To avoid experimental bias, donors of different ages were randomly spread across the sequencing lanes. Donors were grouped into four age groups: young (average approximately 15 years), middle-aged (39), aged (approximately 58) and long-lived (around 80). To track age-related changes in TCR beta repertoire diversity, the study relied on deep sequencing normalized with unique cDNA molecular identifiers. Using the same blood draw, the study looked at two additional independent replicas of 1 million unique cDNA reads for two donors, one aged 18 to 30 and the other aged 80 or older. General conclusions and limits of the study: Total diversity estimates from one million sequenced T cells were considered lower bounds and underestimates. Because profiling used bulk unsorted PBMCs, naive and antigen-experienced compartments could not be compared conclusively. A strong correlation was found between observed TCR beta diversity and the percentage of naive T cells measured by flow cytometry. As age increased, observed TCR beta diversity per million T cells dropped in a roughly linear way, and a significant reduction was already evident by age roughly 40. Compared with the aged group, the long-lived group had more naive CD4+ T cells, fewer expanded clones and increased TCR diversity, a pattern suggesting age selection. Because the CMV infection status of the donors was unknown, age-related changes in expanded clonotypes may potentially have been confounded.

To note about this clonotype: There is no known antigen for this receptor. Per-base qualities were not stored, and no clone one base away is much larger.

Donors were around 37 systemically healthy Caucasian individuals from Russia aged roughly 6 to 90 years. Around 10 milliliters of peripheral blood were drawn from each donor into EDTA-treated Vacutainer tubes. Ficoll-Paque density-gradient centrifugation was used to isolate PBMCs, with at least 7 million obtained per sample. Trizol reagent was used to extract total RNA from PBMCs, with at least 6 micrograms per sample. Naive CD45RAhigh/CD27high T cell percentages were measured by flow cytometry on a PBMC aliquot from every donor. V loses 0 bases at its end and J loses 8 bases; junction bases beyond the gene matches: 9. The CDR3, from cysteine to phenylalanine, totals 16 residues. Solely the CDR3 DNA is kept, with 48 bases framed from the first base. Based on the germline V gene, the CDR1 and CDR2 sequences are LGHNA and YNFKEQ. Library method: 5' RACE. The sequencer was an Illumina HiSeq 2500. A second PCR of about 6 to 11 cycles was performed with a sample-barcoded 5' primer and a J-beta primer mix. A unique molecular identifier was introduced onto each TCR beta cDNA molecule by a template-switch 5' adaptor carrying 12 random nucleotides. Each sample yielded at least 2.5 million CDR3-containing paired-end reads. All of the RNA was converted into first-strand cDNA using the Mint cDNA synthesis kit, with a TRBC-specific oligonucleotide serving as the primer. Following uracil-DNA glycosylase treatment, all cDNA underwent a first 18-cycle PCR with the universal primers M1SS and BC2_uni_R. Turning to the authors' computational methods: For normalization, 1 million high-quality reads, each with a distinct molecular identifier, were randomly selected from each sample. Reads with shared molecular identifiers were discarded instead of being binned into consensus sequences. CDR3 identification, clonotype clustering and error correction used MiTCR with a Q25 quality threshold and the strictest error-elimination algorithm. Lower-bound total TCR beta diversity was estimated with a nonparametric unseen species model using Euler transformation. Through fastp at Q25 and MiXCR, TCRdb rebuilt clones from the public reads, retaining in-frame beta chains. Rows with one shared CDR3 protein collapse into an entry with the most common genes and DNA. TCRdb, rather than the study authors, made the V and J calls. The sample includes about 1.8 million distinct CDR3 sequences, with roughly 52% observed a single time. The top ten hold roughly 2.1% of the sample.

The receptor comes from a woman in her thirties or forties in good health. Rearrangement joined TRBV4-2 to TRBJ2-1, with 8 middle bases fitting TRBD2. Sequencing was carried out using blood. CDR3 reads: CASSQEPGLVTDEQFF. The DNA sequence is given as TGTGCCAGCAGCCAAGAACCGGGACTAGTAACGGATGAGCAGTTCTTC.